A selection of T cell receptor beta chains follows, all from one sample in a study of blood T cells in healthy people across ages. TCRdb reanalysed the 5' RACE reads using MiXCR and keeps one entry per CDR3 protein. The data show about 800,000 distinct CDR3 sequences, 58% seen once. Sequencing was carried out using blood. These receptor sequences come from a young man in good health. The CDR3 runs from the conserved cysteine through the conserved F or W. A D gene is named only where the DNA matches it firmly. Some rows have no size entry. The others give once, few or many, or a class for an expanded clone.

clone_size	v_call	d_call	cdr3_aa
-	TRBV7-9	-	CASSLGWDGPYEQYF
-	TRBV20-1	TRBD1	CSATGQNEAFF
-	TRBV18	-	CASSPLSTGFYEQYF
-	TRBV6-6	TRBD1	CASGQGTEKLFF
-	TRBV3-1	-	CASSREGPYTF
-	TRBV5-1	-	CASSQQGPTVYEQYF
few	TRBV29-1	TRBD1	CSVEGGGQSSYNEQFF
few	TRBV20-1	-	CSARYSYNEQFF
-	TRBV20-1	TRBD1	CSVHRGLGNEQFF
-	TRBV10-1	-	CASSSEWSTDTQYF
-	TRBV5-6	-	CASSLHGGTASSYNSPLHF
-	TRBV19	TRBD1	CASSIGTGRFKINTGELFF
-	TRBV20-1	-	CSASGKGIQYF
-	TRBV20-1	-	CSAEDFISGANVLTF
-	TRBV29-1	TRBD1	CSVGGQGVLNTKAFF
many	TRBV29-1	-	CSVGYGRETQYF
-	TRBV4-1	-	CASSTGRNTEAFF
once	TRBV30	-	CAWIRGYGYTF
-	TRBV6-1	TRBD1	CASLSGGDSSRRMEGYTF
-	TRBV20-1	TRBD2	CSADLAGVRWGTDTQYF
-	TRBV3-1	TRBD2	CASSPTPLAGGQETQYF
-	TRBV7-2	-	CASSAGGGAEQFF
-	TRBV7-9	-	CASSLQARPQHF
-	TRBV20-1	TRBD2	CSARALPSGNTSYQETQYF
-	TRBV7-9	-	CASSSEGRNTGELFF
-	TRBV20-1	-	CSAGKLGGSSYNEQFF
-	TRBV4-1	TRBD1	CASSQRIRDSEQYF
-	TRBV7-9	-	CASSLSSVYQPQHF
-	TRBV29-1	-	CSVVPQGLYNEQFF
few	TRBV10-3	TRBD1	CAIKGEGGQYSVYGYTF
-	TRBV19	TRBD2	CASSWASGGSYNEQFF
few	TRBV11-1	-	CASSAPGTDVSYEQYF
-	TRBV20-1	-	CSARGLGTSTQETQYF
-	TRBV2	-	CAFENSTDTQYF
once	TRBV5-1	TRBD1	CASSAGQAFNYGYTF
-	TRBV18	-	CASSPPSRNYGYTF
-	TRBV9	-	CASSQDSNLASKNIQYF
few	TRBV7-2	-	CASLGVPMNTEAFF
-	TRBV6-2/TRBV6-3	-	CASRNDGNSNQPQHF
few	TRBV6-1	TRBD2	CASGGGQGTSGHPYNEQFF
-	TRBV3-1	-	CASSQRSIDTQYF
few	TRBV19	-	CASTRGANRFTF
-	TRBV19	-	CASSITDGPYGYTF
-	TRBV3-1	-	CASSQGPRGGSETQYF
-	TRBV5-1	-	CASYDTLNTEAFF
-	TRBV24-1	-	CATGAGETQYF
many	TRBV25-1	TRBD2	CASSEGTSPTPGGELFF
-	TRBV10-3	-	CAISEVTGRSYKEQFF
-	TRBV6-1	-	CASSESAGGTDTQYF
many	TRBV12-3/TRBV12-4	-	CASSFGVGGDTQYF
few	TRBV20-1	-	CSANGARGYTF
-	TRBV20-1	TRBD2	CSAPPRAGVYEQYF
-	TRBV3-1	-	CASSRGSERTDTQYF
-	TRBV6-5	-	CASSQRVAETQYF
-	TRBV6-5	TRBD1	CASSYDGQGGYNEQFF
few	TRBV11-2	TRBD2	CASSLGSGGPLGPYNEQFF
-	TRBV29-1	-	CSVGVGNSNEKLFF